This entry lists 32 T cell receptor beta chains sequenced from one sample in a study of response to subunit inactivated influenza vaccine. TCRdb used MiXCR to reprocess the RT-PCR reads, holding one entry per CDR3 protein. The data show about 540,000 distinct CDR3 sequences, under 30% seen once. These data were also filed under a second study, of T cells expressing NK-cell markers. That paper adds: Template switching by 5'RACE with UMIs generated the TCR beta cDNA.

The source material was CD4+ T cells sorted from PBMCs, sampled 11 to 12 days after vaccination. The receptors stem from a man aged 50-60 years who received an inactivated influenza vaccine.

This clonotype was detected many times. The chain links TRBV5-1 to TRBJ2-3; 7 positions agree with TRBD2. Trimming cost V 9 bases and J 2 bases; bases outside gene matches: 15. The CDR3 runs to 16 residues. Germline assignment: CDR1 SGHRS and CDR2 YFSETQ. DNA of the CDR3: TGCGCCACCTCACCAGGAGGGACTATTGTCACAGATACGCAGTATTTT. Translated: CATSPGGTIVTDTQYF.

The chain recombines TRBV12-3 or TRBV12-4 with TRBJ2-1, with 8 bases aligning to TRBD1. J was trimmed by 5 bases and V by 6 bases; bases with no gene match: 15. The CDR3 has 17 residues. CDR3 nucleotide sequence: TGTGCCAGCAGCCGAACCCGTGACAGGGGCCATAACAATGAGCAGTTCTTC. It translates to CASSRTRDRGHNNEQFF.

The CDR3 sequence: CASSLDSTSGNTIYF. CDR3 nucleotides: TGCGCCAGCAGCTTGGACAGTACCTCTGGAAACACCATATATTTT. The V gene is TRBV5-1, the J gene TRBJ1-3; D remains ambiguous. V gave up 0 bases and J gave up 0 bases, with 7 bases separating them. CDR1 is SGHRS and CDR2 is YFSETQ in the germline V gene. There are 15 residues in the CDR3.

The gene calls are TRBV9 and TRBJ2-5; D not certain. This CDR3 is built from 17 residues. Germline CDR1 is SGDLS and CDR2 is YYNGEE. Between the trimmed V and J ends, which lost 0 bases and 7 bases, there was a span of 22 bases. The CDR3 sequence: CASSVGSVSPNVGTQYF. The CDR3 DNA is TGTGCCAGCAGCGTAGGGTCGGTCTCCCCTAACGTGGGGACCCAGTACTTC.

V gene TRBV6-5 combines with J gene TRBJ1-4; D perhaps matches TRBD1 (5 bases). In germline, CDR1 is MNHEY, CDR2 SVGAGI. V lost 4 bases and J lost 8, with 14 bases in between. CDR3 size: 14 residues. This CDR3 is CASSSPKGQEKLFF. The DNA for the CDR3 is TGTGCCAGCAGTTCCCCCAAGGGGCAAGAAAAACTGTTTTTT.

The chain recombines TRBV6-1 with TRBJ1-1; D may be TRBD1 (5 bases). V was clipped by 3 bases and J by 0 bases, with 11 bases between them. Per the germline V gene, CDR1 is MNHNS and CDR2 is SASEGT. This CDR3 has 15 residues. The CDR3 DNA reads TGTGCCAGCAGTGACAGGGCGAGGCTGAACACTGAAGCTTTCTTT. Its protein product is CASSDRARLNTEAFF.

This chain connects TRBV18 to TRBJ2-2; 8 positions agree with TRBD2. The CDR3 covers 16 residues. The V gene end was trimmed by 1 base and the J gene end by 3 bases; junction bases not matched to a gene: 4. Germline CDR1 reads KGHSH; CDR2 reads LQKENI. CDR3 residues: CASSPQREGYTGELFF. The CDR3 DNA follows: TGTGCCAGCTCACCACAACGGGAGGGCTACACCGGGGAGCTGTTTTTT.

The rearrangement links TRBV7-2 to TRBJ1-3; D gene uncertain. The germline V and J ends were trimmed by 5 bases and 0 bases, with 14 bases remaining between them. Germline CDR1 is SGHTA and CDR2 is FQGNSA. This CDR3 has 16 residues. In DNA, the CDR3 is TGTGCCAGCAGCCCGGCCGAACAGCTCTCTGGAAACACCATATATTTT. It translates to CASSPAEQLSGNTIYF.

A few counts support this clonotype. The rearrangement links TRBV14 to TRBJ2-3, with a weak D call TRBD2 (6 bases). The CDR3 has 14 residues. Germline values: CDR1 SGHDN, CDR2 FVKESK. The V and J ends lost 6 bases and 5 bases respectively, with 15 bases between them. Written as DNA, the CDR3 is TGTGCCAGCAGACCGTCGGGAGTCGAAGATACGCAGTATTTT. It yields the protein CASRPSGVEDTQYF. Complete variable domain (other parts from reference TRBV14 and TRBJ2-3): EAGVTQFPSHSVIEKGQTVTLRCDPISGHDNLYWYRRVMGKEIKFLLHFVKESKQDESGMPNNRFLAERTGGTYSTLKVQPAELEDSGVYFCASRPSGVEDTQYFGPGTRLTVL.

The chain has TRBV12-3 or TRBV12-4 and TRBJ1-2; 11 bases map to TRBD1. This CDR3 is 15 amino acids long. The junction had 5 bases not matched to a gene; V was cut back by 4 bases and J by 4 bases. CDR3 sequence: CASSSGQGAGYGYTF. The CDR3 nucleotides are TGTGCCAGCAGTTCAGGACAGGGGGCCGGCTATGGCTACACCTTC.

This clonotype showed up just a few times. The rearrangement uses TRBV7-2 and TRBJ2-2; no definite D call. Germline CDR1 and CDR2: SGHTA and FQGNSA. The CDR3 contains 16 residues. V lost 1 base and J lost 0, with 9 bases in between. The CDR3 coding sequence is TGTGCCAGCAGCTTAGTCCGGCTTGCGAACACCGGGGAGCTGTTTTTT. It encodes CASSLVRLANTGELFF.

The V call is TRBV5-6, the J call TRBJ2-5; 8 bases agree with TRBD1. Germline trimming cut 4 bases from V and 4 bases from J; bases unmatched to any gene: 6. This CDR3 has 14 amino acids. Germline lookup yields CDR1 SGHDT and CDR2 YYEEEE. CDR3 in amino acids: CASSAYTGGETQYF. CDR3 nucleotides: TGTGCCAGCAGCGCCTACACAGGGGGAGAGACCCAGTACTTC.

This clonotype showed up just a few times. The rearrangement joins TRBV28 to TRBJ2-7, with D possibly TRBD1 on 5 matching bases. The V and J ends lost 6 bases and 4 bases respectively, with 13 bases between them. The CDR3 contains 13 residues. The germline V gene encodes CDR1 MDHEN and CDR2 SYDVKM. The DNA for the CDR3 is TGTGCCAGCAGCGATACACAGGAGTACGAGCAGTACTTC. Amino acid sequence: CASSDTQEYEQYF. The variable domain in full, with the rest retrieved from reference TRBV28 and TRBJ2-7, is DVKVTQSSRYLVKRTGEKVFLECVQDMDHENMFWYRQDPGLGLRLIYFSYDVKMKEKGDIPEGYSVSREKKERFSLILESASTNQTSMYLCASSDTQEYEQYFGPGTRLTVT.

V and J are TRBV3-1 and TRBJ2-3; 7 nucleotides agree with TRBD2. The CDR3 is 15 amino acids. With 1 base clipped from V and 4 bases from J, the junction kept 5 bases outside the gene matches. Germline CDR1 reads LGHDT; CDR2 reads YNNKEL (reference sequence). The CDR3 reads CASSQGLAESDTQYF. The CDR3 nucleotides are TGTGCCAGCAGCCAAGGGCTAGCGGAGTCAGATACGCAGTATTTT.

The chain has TRBV10-3 and TRBJ2-5; 12 bases are shared with TRBD1. Trimming at V came to 6 bases and at J to 5 bases, leaving 7 bases not matched to a gene. This CDR3 is 15 amino acids long. Germline V gene lookup returns CDR1 ENHRY and CDR2 SYGVKD. The CDR3 loop is CAIRPGQGAGETQYF. The DNA of the CDR3 is TGTGCCATCAGGCCGGGACAGGGGGCCGGTGAGACCCAGTACTTC.

This sequence joins TRBV6-1 and TRBJ1-2; 9 bases align to TRBD1. V trimming: 3 bases; J trimming: 7 bases; junction bases outside the gene matches: 6. The CDR3 consists of 14 residues. The germline V gene encodes CDR1 MNHNS and CDR2 SASEGT. The CDR3 DNA reads TGTGCCAGCAGTGATACGGGACAGGGACTTGGCTACACCTTC. This codes for CASSDTGQGLGYTF.

The chain links TRBV12-3 or TRBV12-4 to TRBJ2-1; 9 bases fit TRBD2. V lost 6 bases and J lost 0; bases outside the gene matches: 3. This CDR3 has 15 residues. The DNA of the CDR3 is TGTGCCAGCAGGAGCGGGAGGAACTCCTACAATGAGCAGTTCTTC. Protein product: CASRSGRNSYNEQFF.

This clonotype was seen more than once but under ten times. The chain couples TRBV11-2 to TRBJ2-5, with 7 positions matching TRBD2. CDR3 size: 13 residues. Looked up from germline, CDR1 is SGHAT and CDR2 is FQNNGV. Trimming at V came to 0 bases and at J to 5 bases, leaving 0 bases not matched to a gene. CDR3 protein: CASSLEGGETQYF. CDR3 bases: TGTGCCAGCAGCTTAGAGGGGGGGGAGACCCAGTACTTC.

This chain links TRBV12-3 or TRBV12-4 with TRBJ2-1; D remains ambiguous. The CDR3 totals 11 residues. Trimming cost V 6 bases and J 7 bases, with 7 bases left between them. Written as DNA, the CDR3 is TGTGCCAGCAGATATGATAATGAGCAGTTCTTC. Protein sequence: CASRYDNEQFF.

In its sample, this clonotype was seen a few times. This chain uses TRBV4-3 with TRBJ2-2; possible D gene TRBD2, 5 bases. The germline V and J ends were trimmed by 3 bases and 0 bases, with 14 bases remaining between them. The CDR3 spans 17 residues. Germline-derived CDR1 and CDR2 are LGHNA and YSLEER. CDR3 amino acids: CASSHVGGGTNTGELFF. Written as DNA, the CDR3 is TGCGCCAGCAGCCACGTCGGAGGCGGAACGAACACCGGGGAGCTGTTTTTT.

This clonotype was observed a few times. The rearrangement joins TRBV29-1 to TRBJ2-7; unclear D gene. This CDR3 is built from 13 residues. Trimming stripped 2 bases from V and 5 bases from J, with 13 bases between. Germline-derived CDR1 and CDR2 are SQVTM and ANQGSEA. The CDR3 loop is CSVEIPGLNEQYF. The DNA of the CDR3 is TGCAGCGTTGAAATCCCGGGTCTCAACGAGCAGTACTTC.

J is TRBJ2-3 and V is TRBV5-6, with 9 positions matching TRBD2. The length of the CDR3 is 14 residues. Germline-derived CDR1 and CDR2 are SGHDT and YYEEEE. DNA for the CDR3: TGTGCTTCCTACAGCGGGGGGAGCACAGATACGCAGTATTTT. This encodes CASYSGGSTDTQYF. Full variable domain (rest looked up from reference TRBV5-6 and TRBJ2-3): DAGVTQSPTHLIKTRGQQVTLRCSPKSGHDTVSWYQQALGQGPQFIFQYYEEEERQRGNFPDRFSGHQFPNYSSELNVNALLLGDSALYLCASYSGGSTDTQYFGPGTRLTVL.

This chain links TRBV12-3 or TRBV12-4 with TRBJ2-1; 13 nucleotides align to TRBD2. V gave up 5 bases and J gave up 9 bases; unmatched junction bases: 7. This CDR3 has 15 amino acids. The CDR3 sequence: CASSATSGGDSEQFF. The CDR3 DNA follows: TGTGCCAGCAGTGCTACTAGCGGGGGGGACAGTGAGCAGTTCTTC.

The V call is TRBV12-3 or TRBV12-4, the J call TRBJ1-1; 8 nucleotides line up with TRBD1. This CDR3 has 13 amino acids. V was clipped by 5 bases and J by 7 bases; unmatched bases: 6. The CDR3 coding sequence is TGTGCCAGCAGTCTAGGACAGGGCCTTGAAGCTTTCTTT. It codes for CASSLGQGLEAFF.

The chain uses TRBV4-2 and TRBJ2-1; D might be TRBD1 or TRBD2, each matching 5 bases. The germline gives CDR1 LGHNA, CDR2 YNFKEQ. The CDR3 totals 14 residues. The ends were cut back, 0 bases at V and 7 bases at J, with 10 bases in the middle. Here the CDR3 reads CASSQDWDANEQFF. DNA of the CDR3: TGTGCCAGCAGCCAAGATTGGGACGCGAATGAGCAGTTCTTC.

The V gene is TRBV30, the J gene TRBJ1-2; 7 nucleotides line up with TRBD1. V lost 7 bases, J lost 5 bases, and 7 bases stayed unmatched. Germline CDR1 GTSNPN, CDR2 SVGIG (reference sequence). The CDR3 is made up of 12 amino acids. For the CDR3, the DNA is TGTGCCTCAGGACAGGACAAATATGGCTACACCTTC. This gives the protein CASGQDKYGYTF. The full variable domain, rest sourced from reference TRBV30 and TRBJ1-2, is SQTIHQWPATLVQPVGSPLSLECTVEGTSNPNLYWYRQAAGRGLQLLFYSVGIGQISSEVPQNLSASRPQDRQFILSSKKLLLSDSGFYLCASGQDKYGYTFGSGTRLTVV.

The CDR3 is CASGLAGSPEAFF. In nucleotides, the CDR3 is TGTGCTAGTGGTTTGGCCGGGTCCCCTGAAGCTTTCTTT. The chain combines TRBV12-5 with TRBJ1-1, with unresolved D. V gave up 1 base and J gave up 6 bases, with 9 bases separating them. The CDR3 runs to 13 residues. CDR1 is LGHNT and CDR2 is FRNRAP in the germline V gene.

This clonotype was detected a few times. The V gene is TRBV7-2, the J gene TRBJ2-5; TRBD1 matches at 7 bases. With 6 bases clipped from V and 5 bases from J, the junction kept 12 bases outside the gene matches. This CDR3 has 15 amino acids. Looked up from germline, CDR1 is SGHTA and CDR2 is FQGNSA. The CDR3 reads CASRMSTGLGETQYF. The CDR3 DNA is TGTGCCAGCAGAATGTCGACAGGGCTAGGGGAGACCCAGTACTTC.

This sequence joins TRBV20-1 and TRBJ2-7; TRBD2 might be the D (6 bases). This CDR3 region has 12 residues. Germline V gene data show CDR1 as DFQATT and CDR2 as SNEGSKA (reference sequence). V was pared by 7 bases and J by 2 bases, with 12 bases between. CDR3 sequence reads: CSGGRNPYEQYF. The CDR3 DNA is TGCAGTGGAGGGAGGAATCCCTACGAGCAGTACTTC.

This clonotype turned up a few times. The chain combines TRBV18 with TRBJ2-7, with D perhaps matching TRBD1 (6 bases). V lost 1 base, J lost 3 bases, and 16 bases lay in between. Germline CDR1 and CDR2: KGHSH and LQKENI. The CDR3 runs to 16 residues. CDR3 protein: CASSPQSGAGYYEQYF. The CDR3 region has the DNA TGTGCCAGCTCACCACAATCAGGGGCCGGATACTACGAGCAGTACTTC.

This clonotype showed up just a few times. This sequence joins TRBV4-3 and TRBJ2-5; perhaps TRBD1 as D (6 bases). Germline V gives CDR1 LGHNA, CDR2 YSLEER. Trimming removed 0 bases at V and 4 bases at J, with 12 bases between. The CDR3 extends over 15 amino acids. CDR3 protein: CASSQDYRAGETQYF. In DNA, the CDR3 is TGCGCCAGCAGCCAAGATTACAGGGCTGGAGAGACCCAGTACTTC.

The rearrangement joins TRBV6-2 or TRBV6-3 to TRBJ2-7; 11 nucleotides match TRBD2. The CDR3 is made up of 16 amino acids. With V trimmed by 5 bases and J by 6 bases, 12 bases remained unmatched. Germline V gene data show CDR1 as MNHEY and CDR2 as SVGEGT. CDR3 loop: CASSLPVTSGRSEQYF. In DNA, the CDR3 is TGTGCCAGCAGTCTTCCCGTTACTAGCGGGAGAAGCGAGCAGTACTTC.